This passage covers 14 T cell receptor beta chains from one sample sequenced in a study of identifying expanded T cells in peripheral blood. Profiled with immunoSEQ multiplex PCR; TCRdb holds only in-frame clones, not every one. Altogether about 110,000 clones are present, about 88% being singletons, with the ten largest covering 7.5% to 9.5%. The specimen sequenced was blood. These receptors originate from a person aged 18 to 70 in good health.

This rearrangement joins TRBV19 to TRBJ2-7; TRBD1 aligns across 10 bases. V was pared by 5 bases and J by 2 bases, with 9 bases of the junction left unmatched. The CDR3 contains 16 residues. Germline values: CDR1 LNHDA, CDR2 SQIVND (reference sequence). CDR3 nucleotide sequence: TGTGCCAGTAGTCCGTCCGGGACAGGGGAAACCTACGAGCAGTACTTC. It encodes CASSPSGTGETYEQYF.

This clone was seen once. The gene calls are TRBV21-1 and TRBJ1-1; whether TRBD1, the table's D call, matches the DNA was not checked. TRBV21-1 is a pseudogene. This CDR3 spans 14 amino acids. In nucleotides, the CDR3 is TGTGCCAGCAGCAAAAAGGGACAATATCCTGAAGCTTTCTTT. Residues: CASSKKGQYPEAFF.

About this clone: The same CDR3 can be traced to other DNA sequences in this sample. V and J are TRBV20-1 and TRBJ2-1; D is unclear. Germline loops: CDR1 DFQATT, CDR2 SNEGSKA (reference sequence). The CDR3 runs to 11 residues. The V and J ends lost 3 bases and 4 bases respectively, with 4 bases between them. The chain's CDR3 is CSASGYNEQFF. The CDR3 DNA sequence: TGCAGTGCTAGCGGGTACAATGAGCAGTTCTTC.

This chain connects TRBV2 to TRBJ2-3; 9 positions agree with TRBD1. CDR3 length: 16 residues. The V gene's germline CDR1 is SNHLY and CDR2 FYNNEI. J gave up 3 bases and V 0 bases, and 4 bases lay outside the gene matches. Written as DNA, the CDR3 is TGTGCCAGCAGTGAAGCACAGGGGGCAGGGACAGATACGCAGTATTTT. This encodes CASSEAQGAGTDTQYF.

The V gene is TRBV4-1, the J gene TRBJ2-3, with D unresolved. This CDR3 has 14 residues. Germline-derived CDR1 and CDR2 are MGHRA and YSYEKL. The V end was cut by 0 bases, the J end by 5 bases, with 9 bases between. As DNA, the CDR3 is TGCGCCAGCAGCCAAGATGGGGATCGAGATACGCAGTATTTT. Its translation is CASSQDGDRDTQYF.

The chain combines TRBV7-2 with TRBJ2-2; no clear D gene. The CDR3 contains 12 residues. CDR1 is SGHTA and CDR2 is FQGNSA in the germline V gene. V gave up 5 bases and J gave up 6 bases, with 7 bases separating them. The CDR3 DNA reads TGTGCCAGCAGCCATGGGTCCGGGGAGCTGTTTTTT. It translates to CASSHGSGELFF.

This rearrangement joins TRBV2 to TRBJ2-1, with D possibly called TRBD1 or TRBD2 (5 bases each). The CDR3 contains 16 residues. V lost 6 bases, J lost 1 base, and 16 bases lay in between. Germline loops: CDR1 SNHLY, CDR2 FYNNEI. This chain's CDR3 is CASRGRGDGSYNEQFF. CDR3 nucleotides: TGTGCCAGCAGAGGCAGAGGGGATGGATCCTACAATGAGCAGTTCTTC.

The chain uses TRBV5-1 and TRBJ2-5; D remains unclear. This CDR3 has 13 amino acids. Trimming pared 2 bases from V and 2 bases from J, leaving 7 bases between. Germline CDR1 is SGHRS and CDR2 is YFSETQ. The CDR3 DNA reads TGCGCCAGCAGCTTCGAGAGTCAAGAGACCCAGTACTTC. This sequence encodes CASSFESQETQYF.

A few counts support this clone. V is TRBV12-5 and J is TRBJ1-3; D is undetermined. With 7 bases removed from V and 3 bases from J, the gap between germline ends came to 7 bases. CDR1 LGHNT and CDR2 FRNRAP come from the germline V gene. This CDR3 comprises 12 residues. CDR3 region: CASALDGNTIYF. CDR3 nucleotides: TGTGCTAGTGCCTTAGATGGAAACACCATATATTTT. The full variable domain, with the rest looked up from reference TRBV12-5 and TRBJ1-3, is DARVTQTPRHKVTEMGQEVTMRCQPILGHNTVFWYRQTMMQGLELLAYFRNRAPLDDSGMPKDRFSAEMPDATLATLKIQPSEPRDSAVYFCASALDGNTIYFGEGSWLTVV.

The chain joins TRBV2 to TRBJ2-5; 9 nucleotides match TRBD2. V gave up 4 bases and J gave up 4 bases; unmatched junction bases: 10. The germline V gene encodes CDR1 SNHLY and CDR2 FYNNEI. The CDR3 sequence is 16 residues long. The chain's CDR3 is CASSAQMRGGRETQYF. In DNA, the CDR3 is TGTGCCAGCAGTGCACAAATGCGGGGGGGAAGAGAGACCCAGTACTTC.

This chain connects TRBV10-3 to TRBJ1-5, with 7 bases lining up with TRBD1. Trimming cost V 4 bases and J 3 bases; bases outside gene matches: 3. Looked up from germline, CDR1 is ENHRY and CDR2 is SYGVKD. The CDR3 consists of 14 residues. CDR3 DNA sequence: TGTGCCATCAGTGTACAGGGGATCAATCAGCCCCAGCATTTT. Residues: CAISVQGINQPQHF.

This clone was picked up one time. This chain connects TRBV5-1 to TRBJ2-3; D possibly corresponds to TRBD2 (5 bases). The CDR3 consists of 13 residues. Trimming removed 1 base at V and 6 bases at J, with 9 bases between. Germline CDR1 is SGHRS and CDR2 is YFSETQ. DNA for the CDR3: TGCGCCAGCAGCTTGTTAGGAGGTGATACGCAGTATTTT. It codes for CASSLLGGDTQYF.

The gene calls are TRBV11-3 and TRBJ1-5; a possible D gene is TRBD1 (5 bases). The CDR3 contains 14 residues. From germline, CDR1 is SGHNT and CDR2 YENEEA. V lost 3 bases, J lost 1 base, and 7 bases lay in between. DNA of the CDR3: TGTGCCAGCAGCTTCAGGGCGAGCAATCAGCCCCAGCATTTT. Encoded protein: CASSFRASNQPQHF.

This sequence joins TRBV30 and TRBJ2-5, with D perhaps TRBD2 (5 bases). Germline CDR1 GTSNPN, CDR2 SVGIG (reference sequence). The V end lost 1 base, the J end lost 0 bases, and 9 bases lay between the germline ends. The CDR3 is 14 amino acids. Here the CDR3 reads CAWSGWTHQETQYF. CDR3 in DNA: TGTGCCTGGAGTGGGTGGACTCACCAAGAGACCCAGTACTTC.